Listed below are T cell receptor beta chains from one sample, sequenced in a study of beta chain features in type 1 diabetes. Clones were read by immunoSEQ multiplex PCR, and TCRdb kept only the in-frame ones, dropping some. This sample carries over 40,000 clones, around 50% of them seen once, and the ten largest clones take 2.1%. Sequenced: Tregs from blood. All receptors come from a young woman in good health. CDR3s include the opening cysteine and the closing phenylalanine or tryptophan. The order of the fields is J gene, clone size, V gene, D gene, CDR3 DNA, CDR3 protein. D genes are given only for firm matches. Not every row has a clone size; where given, it reads once, few, many or a size class.

TRBJ1-1,.,TRBV30,.,TGTGCCTGGAGTGGGAACAGGGACACTGAAGCTTTCTTT,CAWSGNRDTEAFF
TRBJ2-3,few,TRBV27,.,TGTGCCAGCAGTACCACAGGTTGGGGTACGCAGTATTTT,CASSTTGWGTQYF
TRBJ2-7,once,TRBV4-1,.,TGCGCCAGCAGCCAGCAATTCCTCGGGGACGAGCAGTACTTC,CASSQQFLGDEQYF
TRBJ2-7,.,TRBV30,.,TGTGCCTGGGCCGTGGACGGGACCTACGAGCAGTACTTC,CAWAVDGTYEQYF
TRBJ1-1,.,TRBV11-2,.,TGTGCCAGCAGCTTAGATCGCGGGGGGGTAGGAGCTTTCTTT,CASSLDRGGVGAFF
TRBJ2-7,.,TRBV28,.,TGTGCCAGCAGTCGCAGGGGTGAGCAGTACTTC,CASSRRGEQYF
TRBJ2-3,.,TRBV28,.,TGTGCCAGCAGTTTTTTCAGGGTGGAAGATACGCAGTATTTT,CASSFFRVEDTQYF
TRBJ2-7,.,TRBV2,TRBD2,TGTGCCAGCTCCCAACTAGCGAGCTCCTACGAGCAGTACTTC,CASSQLASSYEQYF
TRBJ2-5,.,TRBV29-1,TRBD2,TGCAGCGCCCGGACTAGCGGGAGGTCGGAGACCCAGTACTTC,CSARTSGRSETQYF
TRBJ1-5,.,TRBV30,.,TGTGCCTGGAGTGTATTAGCGGGGCTAGGTCAGCCCCAGCATTTT,CAWSVLAGLGQPQHF
TRBJ2-7,.,TRBV11-2,.,TGTGCCAGCAGCCCAAATAGCGGCTCATCCTACGAGCAGTACTTC,CASSPNSGSSYEQYF
TRBJ2-7,.,TRBV27,.,TGTGCCAGCAGTCCGCGGGCTCTGGTGGACGAGCAGTACTTC,CASSPRALVDEQYF
TRBJ2-5,few,TRBV25-1,TRBD2,TGTGCCAGCAGTGTCCCAGCGGGACTAGCGGGAGTAGAGACCCAGTACTTC,CASSVPAGLAGVETQYF
TRBJ1-5,.,TRBV7-8,.,TGTGCCAGCAGCTGGGACCTGGGAGGGAGCAATCAGCCCCAGCATTTT,CASSWDLGGSNQPQHF
TRBJ2-1,.,TRBV7-9,TRBD2,TGTGCCAGCACCGCTAGCGGGGTAGTAAATGAGCAGTTCTTC,CASTASGVVNEQFF
TRBJ1-5,.,TRBV19,.,TGTGCCAGTTTGCCGGGGGCAGGGAGGGCGTCACAGCCCCAGCATTTT,CASLPGAGRASQPQHF
TRBJ1-5,.,TRBV28,TRBD1,TGTGCCAGCAGTGTACAACTCACAGGGGAGAGGCCCCAGCATTTT,CASSVQLTGERPQHF
TRBJ2-2,.,TRBV7-2,TRBD1,TGTGCCAGCAGCTTATACGGACAGGGAGGTACCGGGGAGCTGTTTTTT,CASSLYGQGGTGELFF
TRBJ2-7,.,TRBV5-1,TRBD1,TGCGCCAGCAGCTTAGCGACAGGGGCGGACGAGCAGTACTTC,CASSLATGADEQYF
TRBJ1-4,.,TRBV11-2,.,TGTGCCAGCAGCTCAAAGACAGCGCTTAATGAAAAACTGTTTTTT,CASSSKTALNEKLFF
TRBJ2-7,.,TRBV6-5,TRBD2,TGTGCCAGCAGTTATGTTACTAGCGGGAGTTACGAGCAGTACTTC,CASSYVTSGSYEQYF
TRBJ1-2,few,TRBV6-1,.,TGTGCCAGCAGGCTCGACAGTGACTATGGCTACACCTTC,CASRLDSDYGYTF
TRBJ2-3,.,TRBV29-1,TRBD1,TGCAGCGTTGGCCGGACAGGGATCACAGATACGCAGTATTTT,CSVGRTGITDTQYF
TRBJ1-3,.,TRBV30,.,TGTGCCTGGAGGGAGAGTTTCTCTGGAAACACCATATATTTT,CAWRESFSGNTIYF
TRBJ2-1,.,TRBV7-2,TRBD2,TGTGCCAGCAGCTTAGGGAGGACTAGCGGGAGCATGTATGAGCAGTTCTTC,CASSLGRTSGSMYEQFF
TRBJ2-4,.,TRBV6-6,.,TGTGCCGGCGGACAGGGAGGGCTCGATGGCAAAAACATTCAGTACTTC,CAGGQGGLDGKNIQYF
TRBJ2-4,.,TRBV19,.,TGTGCCAGTAGAGCTCTAGCCAAAAACATTCAGTACTTC,CASRALAKNIQYF
TRBJ1-2,few,TRBV19,.,TGTGCCTGCCGTCGTCAGGACTATGGCTACACCTTC,CACRRQDYGYTF
TRBJ2-1,.,TRBV7-9,.,TGTGCCAGCAGCTTAAAGGCGCGGGCCTACAATGAGCAGTTCTTC,CASSLKARAYNEQFF
TRBJ2-7,few,TRBV7-2,TRBD1,TGTGCCAGCAGCTTAGAGTACAGGGGGCCGTACGAGCAGTACTTC,CASSLEYRGPYEQYF
TRBJ2-1,.,TRBV21-1,.,TGTGCCAGCAGCCGGACCGGACAGGGGACCCTTAGCTCCTACAATGAGCAGTTCTTC,CASSRTGQGTLSSYNEQFF
TRBJ2-1,few,TRBV27,.,TGTGCCAGCAGTTTTGGAGGGGCTAGGTACAATGAGCAGTTCTTC,CASSFGGARYNEQFF
TRBJ2-7,.,TRBV29-1,TRBD1,TGCAGCGTTGAGGAAGACAGGGCAAGCTCCTACGAGCAGTACTTC,CSVEEDRASSYEQYF
TRBJ1-2,.,TRBV7-9,TRBD1,TGTGCCAGCAGCCCCCGACAGGGAGTGGGCTACACCTTC,CASSPRQGVGYTF
TRBJ2-2,.,TRBV30,.,TGTGCCTGGAGTCGGGAGACGGCCTACACCGGGGAGCTGTTTTTT,CAWSRETAYTGELFF
TRBJ2-7,.,TRBV5-1,.,TGCGCCAGCAGCTTGGAGCGGCAAGCCTCCTACGAGCAGTACTTC,CASSLERQASYEQYF
TRBJ1-1,.,TRBV29-1,.,TGCAGCGTTGAAGATCTTTTGGGGGCCGCTTTCTTT,CSVEDLLGAAFF
TRBJ2-1,.,TRBV7-2,TRBD2,TGTGCCAGCAGCTTAGGGCTAGCGGGGTACAATGAGCAGTTCTTC,CASSLGLAGYNEQFF
TRBJ2-1,few,TRBV27,TRBD2,TGTGCCAGCAGTCCATCGACCGGGACTAGTACAACTGAGCAGTTCTTC,CASSPSTGTSTTEQFF